This TCR beta chain was sequenced in a study of blood T cell repertoires in COVID-19. In its sample, this clone was seen a few times. Method: immunoSEQ multiplex PCR; TCRdb's copy keeps in-frame clones and lacks some. This repertoire shows around 130,000 clones, around four fifths found once; its top ten account for roughly 2.2%. The germline V gene has CDR1 MNHEY and CDR2 SVGEGT. This CDR3 region has 14 residues. After removal of 6 bases from V and 4 bases from J, the junction contained 7 bases not matched to a gene. This sequence originates from a man in his forties or fifties with acute COVID-19. Sequencing input: PBMCs or T cells enriched from blood (not recorded which). V and J are TRBV6-2 or TRBV6-3 and TRBJ2-5; 8 bases map to TRBD2. The CDR3 here is CASSRSGIGETQYF. The CDR3 DNA follows: TGTGCCAGCAGCCGTAGCGGGATAGGAGAGACCCAGTACTTC.